This T cell receptor beta chain was found in a study of blood T cells in healthy people across ages. Germline CDR1 MNHEY, CDR2 SVGAGI. The CDR3 runs 14 residues. A J-beta primer mix and a sample-barcoded 5' primer were used in a second PCR of about 7 to 12 cycles. From the 5' RACE reads, TCRdb called clonotypes with MiXCR, one entry per CDR3 protein. The table includes about 580,000 distinct CDR3 sequences, roughly 43% detected once. This clonotype showed up many times. At one boundary the junction diverges from the germline segment, which might be a read error. Sequenced input: blood. This chain uses TRBV6-5 with TRBJ2-7; weak D call: TRBD1 (6 bases). The sequence came from an elderly man in good health. The CDR3 coding sequence is TGTACCAGCAGCCGCGACAGGACCTCTTACGAGCAGTACTTC. It is translated as CTSSRDRTSYEQYF.